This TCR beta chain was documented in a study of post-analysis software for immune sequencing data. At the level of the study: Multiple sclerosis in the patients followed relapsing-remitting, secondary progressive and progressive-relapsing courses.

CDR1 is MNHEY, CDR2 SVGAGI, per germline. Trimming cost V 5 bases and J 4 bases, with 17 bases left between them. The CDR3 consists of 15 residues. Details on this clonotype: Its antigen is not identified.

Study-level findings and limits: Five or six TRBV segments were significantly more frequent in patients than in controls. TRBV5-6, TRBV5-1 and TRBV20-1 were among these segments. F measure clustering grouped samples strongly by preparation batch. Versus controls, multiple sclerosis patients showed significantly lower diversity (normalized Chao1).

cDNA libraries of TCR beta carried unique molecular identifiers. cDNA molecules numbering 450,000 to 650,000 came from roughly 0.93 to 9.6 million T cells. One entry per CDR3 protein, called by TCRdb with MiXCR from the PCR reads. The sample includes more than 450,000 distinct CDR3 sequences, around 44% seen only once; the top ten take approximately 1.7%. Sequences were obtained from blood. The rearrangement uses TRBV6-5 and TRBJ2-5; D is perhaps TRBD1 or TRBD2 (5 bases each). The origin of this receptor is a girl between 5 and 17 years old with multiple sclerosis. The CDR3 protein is CASSPRGWGSETQYF. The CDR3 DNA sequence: TGTGCCAGCAGTCCCCGTGGGTGGGGGTCAGAGACCCAGTACTTC.